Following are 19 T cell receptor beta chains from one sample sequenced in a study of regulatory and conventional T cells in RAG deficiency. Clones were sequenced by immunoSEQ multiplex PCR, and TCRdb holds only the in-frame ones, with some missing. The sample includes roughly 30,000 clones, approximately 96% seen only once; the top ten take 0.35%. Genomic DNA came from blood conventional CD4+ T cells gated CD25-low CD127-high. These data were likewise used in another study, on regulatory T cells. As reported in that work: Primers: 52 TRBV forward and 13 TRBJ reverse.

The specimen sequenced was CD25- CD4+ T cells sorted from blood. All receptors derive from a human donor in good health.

The CDR3, as DNA: TGTGCCAGCAGCTCTGGACAGCCATATGGCTACACCTTC. Amino acids: CASSSGQPYGYTF. The gene calls are TRBV5-4 and TRBJ1-2, with D perhaps TRBD1 (6 bases). Trimming cost V 3 bases and J 5 bases, with 11 bases left between them. Germline CDR1 SGHNT, CDR2 YYREEE (reference sequence). The CDR3 has 13 residues.

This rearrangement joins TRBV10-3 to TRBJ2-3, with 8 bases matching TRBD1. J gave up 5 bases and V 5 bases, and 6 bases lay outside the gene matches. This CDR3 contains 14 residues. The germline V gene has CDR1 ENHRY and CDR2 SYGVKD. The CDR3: CAISSGTGQDTQYF. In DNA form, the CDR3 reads TGTGCCATCAGTTCCGGGACAGGCCAAGATACGCAGTATTTT.

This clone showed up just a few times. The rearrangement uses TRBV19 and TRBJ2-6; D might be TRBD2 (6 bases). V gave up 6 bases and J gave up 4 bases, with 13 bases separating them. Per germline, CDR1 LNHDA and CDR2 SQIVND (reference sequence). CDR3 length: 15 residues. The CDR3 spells CASRLGSIGANVLTF. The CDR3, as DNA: TGTGCCAGTAGACTCGGGAGCATCGGGGCCAACGTCCTGACTTTC.

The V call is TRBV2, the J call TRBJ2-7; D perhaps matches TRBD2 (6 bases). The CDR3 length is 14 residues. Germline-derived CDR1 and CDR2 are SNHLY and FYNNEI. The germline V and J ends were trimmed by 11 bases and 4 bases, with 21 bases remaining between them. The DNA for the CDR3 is TGTGCCTGTCGGGACTCCGAATTAATTTACGAGCAGTACTTC. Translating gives CACRDSELIYEQYF. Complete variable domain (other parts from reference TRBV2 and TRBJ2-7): EPEVTQTPSHQVTQMGQEVILRCVPISNHLYFYWYRQILGQKVEFLVSFYNNEISEKSEIFDDQFSVERPDGSNFTLKIRSTKLEDSAMYFCACRDSELIYEQYFGPGTRLTVT.

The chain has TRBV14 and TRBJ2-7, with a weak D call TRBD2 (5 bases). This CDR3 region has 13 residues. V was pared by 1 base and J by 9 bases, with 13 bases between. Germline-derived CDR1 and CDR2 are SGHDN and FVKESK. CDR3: CASSQGGQRGQYF. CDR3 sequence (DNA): TGTGCCAGCAGCCAAGGAGGGCAGAGAGGGCAGTACTTC.

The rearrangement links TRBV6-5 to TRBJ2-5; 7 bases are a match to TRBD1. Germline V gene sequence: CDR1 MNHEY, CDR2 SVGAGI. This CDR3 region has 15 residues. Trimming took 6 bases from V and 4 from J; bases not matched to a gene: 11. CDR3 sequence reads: CASSSPTGLRETQYF. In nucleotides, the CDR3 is TGTGCCAGCAGCTCCCCGACAGGGTTGAGAGAGACCCAGTACTTC.

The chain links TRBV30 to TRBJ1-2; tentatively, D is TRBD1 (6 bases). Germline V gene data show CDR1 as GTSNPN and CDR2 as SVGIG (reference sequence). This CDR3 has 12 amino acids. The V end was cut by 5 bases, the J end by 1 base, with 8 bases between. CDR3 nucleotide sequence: TGTGCCTGGTCCAGGGGTAACTATGGCTACACCTTC. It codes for CAWSRGNYGYTF.

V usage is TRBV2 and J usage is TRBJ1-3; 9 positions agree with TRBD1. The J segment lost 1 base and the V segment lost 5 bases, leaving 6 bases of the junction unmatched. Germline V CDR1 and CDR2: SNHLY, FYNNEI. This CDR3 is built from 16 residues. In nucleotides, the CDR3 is TGTGCCAGCAGTCTTGGACAGGGGAGATCTGGAAACACCATATATTTT. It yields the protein CASSLGQGRSGNTIYF.

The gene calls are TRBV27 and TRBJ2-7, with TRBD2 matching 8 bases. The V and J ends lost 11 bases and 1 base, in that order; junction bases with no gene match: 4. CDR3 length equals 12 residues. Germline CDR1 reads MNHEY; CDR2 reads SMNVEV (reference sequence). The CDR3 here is CASRGGSYEQYF. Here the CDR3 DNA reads TGTGCCTCCCGGGGGGGGTCCTACGAGCAGTACTTC.

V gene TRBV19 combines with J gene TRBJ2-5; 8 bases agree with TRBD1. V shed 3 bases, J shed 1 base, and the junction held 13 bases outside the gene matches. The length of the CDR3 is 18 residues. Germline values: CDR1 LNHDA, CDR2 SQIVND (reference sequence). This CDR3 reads CASSIYQGASLSQETQYF. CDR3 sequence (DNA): TGTGCCAGTAGTATCTACCAGGGGGCTTCACTTTCCCAAGAGACCCAGTACTTC.

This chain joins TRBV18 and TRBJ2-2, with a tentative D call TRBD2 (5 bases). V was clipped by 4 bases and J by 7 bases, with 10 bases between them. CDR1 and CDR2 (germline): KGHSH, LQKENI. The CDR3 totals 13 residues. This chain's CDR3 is CASSLREVGELFF. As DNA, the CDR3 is TGTGCCAGCTCACTTCGGGAAGTCGGGGAGCTGTTTTTT.

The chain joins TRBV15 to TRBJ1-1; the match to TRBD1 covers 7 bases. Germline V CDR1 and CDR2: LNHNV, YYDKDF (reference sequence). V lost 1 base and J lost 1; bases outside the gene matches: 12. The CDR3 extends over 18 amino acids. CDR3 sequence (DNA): TGTGCCACCAGCAGAGGTAACAGGGGCCATACTCGGAACACTGAAGCTTTCTTT. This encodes CATSRGNRGHTRNTEAFF.

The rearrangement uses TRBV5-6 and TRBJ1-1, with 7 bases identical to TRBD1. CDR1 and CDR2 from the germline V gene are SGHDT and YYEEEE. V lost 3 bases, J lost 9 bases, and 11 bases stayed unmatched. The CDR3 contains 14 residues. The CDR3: CASSSDRREDKAFF. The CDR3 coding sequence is TGTGCCAGCAGCTCGGACAGGAGAGAAGATAAAGCTTTCTTT.

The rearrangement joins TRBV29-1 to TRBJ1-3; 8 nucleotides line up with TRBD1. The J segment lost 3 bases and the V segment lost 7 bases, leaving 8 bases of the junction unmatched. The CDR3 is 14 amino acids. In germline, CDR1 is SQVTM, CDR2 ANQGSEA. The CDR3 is CSGHTGGDGNTIYF. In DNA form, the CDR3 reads TGCAGCGGTCACACAGGGGGAGATGGAAACACCATATATTTT.

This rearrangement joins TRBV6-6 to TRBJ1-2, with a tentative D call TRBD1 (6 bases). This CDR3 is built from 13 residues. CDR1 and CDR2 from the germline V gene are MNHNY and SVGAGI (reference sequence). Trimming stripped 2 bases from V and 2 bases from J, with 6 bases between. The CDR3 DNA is TGTGCCAGCAGTTACGGACAGAACTATGGCTACACCTTC. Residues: CASSYGQNYGYTF.

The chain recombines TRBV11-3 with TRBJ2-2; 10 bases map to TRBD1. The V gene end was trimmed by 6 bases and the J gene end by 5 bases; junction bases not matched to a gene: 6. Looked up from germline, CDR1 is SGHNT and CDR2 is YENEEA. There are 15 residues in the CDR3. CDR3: CASSQDRGNTGELFF. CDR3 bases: TGTGCCAGCAGTCAGGACAGGGGGAATACCGGGGAGCTGTTTTTT.

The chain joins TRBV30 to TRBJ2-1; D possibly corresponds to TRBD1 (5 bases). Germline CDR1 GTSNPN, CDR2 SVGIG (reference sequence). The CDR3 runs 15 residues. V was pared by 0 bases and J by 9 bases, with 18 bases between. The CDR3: CAWSVLRPGISEQFF. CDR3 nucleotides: TGTGCCTGGAGTGTACTCCGGCCAGGGATAAGTGAGCAGTTCTTC.

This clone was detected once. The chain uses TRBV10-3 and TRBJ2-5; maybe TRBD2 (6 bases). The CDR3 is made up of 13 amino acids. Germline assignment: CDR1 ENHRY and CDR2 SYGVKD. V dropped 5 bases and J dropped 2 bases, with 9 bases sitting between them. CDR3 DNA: TGTGCCATCAGTTCGGGGGAACAAGAGACCCAGTACTTC. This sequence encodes CAISSGEQETQYF.

This CDR3 reads CASSSSGHGIAGTLWYQETQYF. The CDR3 bases are TGTGCCAGCAGTTCCTCCGGACACGGAATAGCGGGGACCCTCTGGTACCAAGAGACCCAGTACTTC. The genes are TRBV28 and TRBJ2-5; 8 bases fit TRBD2. V gave up 4 bases and J gave up 0 bases; unmatched junction bases: 25. CDR3 length: 22 residues. The V gene's germline CDR1 is MDHEN and CDR2 SYDVKM.